Below are 31 T cell receptor beta chains sequenced from a single sample in a study of blood T cell repertoires in COVID-19. Assay: immunoSEQ multiplex PCR; the TCRdb copy retains only in-frame clones and omits some. The sample records around 160,000 clones, around 87% being singletons. Sequenced input: PBMCs or T cells enriched from blood (not recorded which). The receptor set was obtained from a woman in her twenties or thirties with acute COVID-19.

The chain uses TRBV5-1 and TRBJ2-1; 8 bases line up with TRBD1. Germline V gene data show CDR1 as SGHRS and CDR2 as YFSETQ. The J segment lost 9 bases and the V segment lost 2 bases, leaving 4 bases of the junction unmatched. The CDR3 is 13 amino acids. CDR3 sequence: CASSFGQGIEQFF. CDR3 nucleotide sequence: TGCGCCAGCAGCTTCGGACAGGGTATTGAGCAGTTCTTC.

The chain carries TRBV30 and TRBJ2-2; no firm D call. V was cut by 7 bases and J by 5 bases, with 5 bases left in between. The CDR3 contains 10 residues. Germline V gene sequence: CDR1 GTSNPN, CDR2 SVGIG (reference sequence). For the CDR3, the DNA is TGTGCCTTATTTACCGGGGAGCTGTTTTTT. It translates to CALFTGELFF.

This clone came up once. The chain uses TRBV28 and TRBJ2-1; 10 nucleotides match TRBD2. There are 15 residues in the CDR3. The V segment lost 5 bases and the J segment 2 bases; nucleotides outside the gene matches: 3. Germline assignment: CDR1 MDHEN and CDR2 SYDVKM. CDR3 protein: CASSPSGRAYNEQFF. Written as DNA, the CDR3 is TGTGCCAGCAGTCCAAGCGGGAGGGCCTACAATGAGCAGTTCTTC.

V is TRBV7-2 and J is TRBJ2-5, with TRBD2 as a possible D gene (6 bases). This CDR3 comprises 14 residues. With 1 base removed from V and 9 bases from J, the gap between germline ends came to 15 bases. Germline V lookup: CDR1 SGHTA, CDR2 FQGNSA. For the CDR3, the DNA is TGTGCCAGCAGCTTAGTTACCCGTACGGGGGCCCAGTACTTC. Translating it yields CASSLVTRTGAQYF.

The chain joins TRBV5-4 to TRBJ2-7; D is undetermined. The length of the CDR3 is 12 residues. Germline CDR1 is SGHNT and CDR2 is YYREEE (reference sequence). The V end lost 0 bases, the J end lost 6 bases, and 7 bases lay between the germline ends. CDR3 in amino acids: CASSLVSSEQYF. The CDR3 region has the DNA TGTGCCAGCAGCTTGGTCTCGTCCGAGCAGTACTTC.

This clone was detected only once. The rearrangement links TRBV7-2 to TRBJ2-7, with TRBD1 matching 10 bases. V shed 1 base and J 2 bases; nucleotides not matched to a gene: 2. Germline-derived CDR1 and CDR2 are SGHTA and FQGNSA. The CDR3 loop spans 15 amino acids. This chain's CDR3 is CASSLGGQGTYEQYF. The CDR3 coding sequence is TGTGCCAGCAGCTTAGGGGGACAGGGGACCTACGAGCAGTACTTC. Full variable domain (missing parts from reference TRBV7-2 and TRBJ2-7): GAGVSQSPSNKVTEKGKDVELRCDPISGHTALYWYRQSLGQGLEFLIYFQGNSAPDKSGLPSDRFSAERTGGSVSTLTIQRTQQEDSAVYLCASSLGGQGTYEQYFGPGTRLTVT.

J is TRBJ2-7 and V is TRBV18; 10 bases fit TRBD2. V shed 2 bases, J shed 5 bases, and the junction held 6 bases outside the gene matches. The CDR3 consists of 15 residues. Germline V lookup: CDR1 KGHSH, CDR2 LQKENI. The CDR3: CASSPYVGTSDEQYF. CDR3 DNA: TGTGCCAGCTCACCATATGTCGGGACTAGCGACGAGCAGTACTTC.

The V gene is TRBV6-5, the J gene TRBJ1-5, with a possible D match to TRBD1 (5 bases). Germline V gene data show CDR1 as MNHEY and CDR2 as SVGAGI. The V end was cut by 2 bases, the J end by 3 bases, with 8 bases between. The CDR3 length is 14 residues. The CDR3 reads CASSYAGINQPQHF. DNA of the CDR3: TGTGCCAGCAGTTACGCAGGGATCAATCAGCCCCAGCATTTT.

V usage is TRBV27 and J usage is TRBJ2-3; 10 bases are shared with TRBD2. CDR1 is MNHEY, CDR2 SMNVEV, per germline (reference sequence). Trimming cost V 6 bases and J 5 bases; bases outside gene matches: 17. The CDR3 contains 18 residues. In DNA form, the CDR3 reads TGTGCCAGCAGCTCCCTCACCCCTACTAGCGGGGTGGGAGATACGCAGTATTTT. Its translation is CASSSLTPTSGVGDTQYF.

The V call is TRBV9, the J call TRBJ1-1, with D possibly TRBD1 on 5 matching bases. V lost 3 bases and J lost 1, with 10 bases in between. Germline V gives CDR1 SGDLS, CDR2 YYNGEE. This CDR3 contains 14 residues. The CDR3 reads CASSETAWNTEAFF. In nucleotides, the CDR3 is TGTGCCAGCAGCGAGACAGCCTGGAACACTGAAGCTTTCTTT.

The chain links TRBV7-9 to TRBJ2-3; 8 bases match TRBD1. The CDR3 has 15 amino acids. CDR1 and CDR2 from the germline V gene are SEHNR and FQNEAQ (reference sequence). With V trimmed by 5 bases and J by 4 bases, 8 bases remained unmatched. CDR3 coding DNA: TGTGCCAGCAGCCCCGGACAGGGCTGGGCAGATACGCAGTATTTT. Translated: CASSPGQGWADTQYF. The variable domain in full, with the rest retrieved from reference TRBV7-9 and TRBJ2-3, is DTGVSQNPRHKITKRGQNVTFRCDPISEHNRLYWYRQTLGQGPEFLTYFQNEAQLEKSRLLSDRFSAERPKGSFSTLEIQRTEQGDSAMYLCASSPGQGWADTQYFGPGTRLTVL.

This clone was seen just once. The rearrangement links TRBV6-5 to TRBJ1-4; the match to TRBD1 covers 7 bases. The germline CDR1 and CDR2 sequences are MNHEY and SVGAGI. V gave up 8 bases and J gave up 6 bases; unmatched junction bases: 12. The CDR3 extends over 15 amino acids. The CDR3 bases are TGTGCCAGCTTACGGGACAGAGCTTATTATGAAAAACTGTTTTTT. Its protein is CASLRDRAYYEKLFF.

The J gene is TRBJ2-7, the V gene TRBV5-1; D is perhaps TRBD2 (5 bases). CDR3 length: 15 amino acids. In germline, CDR1 is SGHRS, CDR2 YFSETQ. Trimming shortened V by 4 bases and J by 3 bases, and 17 bases separated the two germline ends. CDR3 amino acids: CASSASPGMSYEQYF. Written as DNA, the CDR3 is TGCGCCAGCAGCGCATCCCCCGGGATGAGCTACGAGCAGTACTTC.

This sequence joins TRBV5-1 and TRBJ1-3; possibly TRBD1 for D (6 bases). The CDR3 runs to 17 residues. Trimming stripped 2 bases from V and 0 bases from J, with 15 bases between. CDR1 and CDR2 (germline): SGHRS, YFSETQ. CDR3 DNA sequence: TGCGCCAGCAGCTTTGCCCCGGACAGCTTCTCTGGAAACACCATATATTTT. Amino acid sequence: CASSFAPDSFSGNTIYF.

The chain couples TRBV28 to TRBJ2-5; perhaps TRBD1 as D (5 bases). This CDR3 region has 14 residues. Germline CDR1 reads MDHEN; CDR2 reads SYDVKM. V was shortened by 7 bases and J by 5 bases, with 17 bases between the two germline ends. CDR3 DNA: TGTGCCAGCAACCCCCCCGAAGGGGTCGAGACCCAGTACTTC. Amino acids: CASNPPEGVETQYF.

This clone was detected once. This sequence joins TRBV30 and TRBJ2-3; a weak D match, TRBD1 (6 bases). V was cut by 3 bases and J by 5 bases, with 15 bases left in between. Germline V gene lookup returns CDR1 GTSNPN and CDR2 SVGIG (reference sequence). CDR3 size: 14 residues. The CDR3 region is CAWSPRGFRDTQYF. CDR3 coding DNA: TGTGCCTGGAGCCCCAGGGGTTTCAGAGATACGCAGTATTTT.

The chain joins TRBV7-9 to TRBJ2-5; TRBD2 might be the D (7 bases). V was pared by 8 bases and J by 4 bases, with 17 bases between. The CDR3 is 14 residues long. Per the germline V gene, CDR1 is SEHNR and CDR2 is FQNEAQ (reference sequence). CDR3 loop: CASVTGGASETQYF. DNA for the CDR3: TGTGCCAGCGTCACTGGGGGGGCTTCAGAGACCCAGTACTTC.

This clone was counted a single time. This sequence joins TRBV19 and TRBJ2-5; 9 bases fit TRBD1. J gave up 5 bases and V 1 base, and 5 bases lay outside the gene matches. Germline V gives CDR1 LNHDA, CDR2 SQIVND (reference sequence). This CDR3 is 15 amino acids long. The CDR3: CASSIVGTGMETQYF. The CDR3 nucleotides are TGTGCCAGTAGTATAGTAGGGACAGGGATGGAGACCCAGTACTTC. The entire variable domain, with the rest obtained from reference TRBV19 and TRBJ2-5, is as follows: DGGITQSPKYLFRKEGQNVTLSCEQNLNHDAMYWYRQDPGQGLRLIYYSQIVNDFQKGDIAEGYSVSREKKESFPLTVTSAQKNPTAFYLCASSIVGTGMETQYFGPGTRLLVL.

CDR3 loop: CASSIRTGGDNEKLFF. DNA for the CDR3: TGTGCCAGTAGTATCCGGACAGGGGGGGATAATGAAAAACTGTTTTTT. This chain joins TRBV19 and TRBJ1-4, with 10 bases matching TRBD1. This CDR3 is 16 amino acids long. J was trimmed by 4 bases and V by 3 bases; bases with no gene match: 5. Germline loops: CDR1 LNHDA, CDR2 SQIVND (reference sequence).

The chain uses TRBV5-5 and TRBJ2-3; D might be TRBD1 (5 bases). Trimming shortened V by 4 bases and J by 0 bases, and 9 bases separated the two germline ends. From germline, CDR1 is SGHKS and CDR2 YYEKEE (reference sequence). This CDR3 spans 14 amino acids. Written as DNA, the CDR3 is TGTGCCAGCAGCACAGGTTCGAGCACAGATACGCAGTATTTT. The encoded protein is CASSTGSSTDTQYF.

This clone was detected once. The V call is TRBV28, the J call TRBJ2-5; possible D gene TRBD2, 5 bases. Between the trimmed V and J ends, which lost 1 base and 5 bases, there was a span of 17 bases. CDR3 size: 16 residues. Germline V lookup: CDR1 MDHEN, CDR2 SYDVKM. CDR3 amino acids: CASSLSPGKGSETQYF. DNA of the CDR3: TGTGCCAGCAGTTTATCGCCCGGGAAGGGTAGCGAGACCCAGTACTTC.

This chain joins TRBV7-9 and TRBJ2-2, with 14 bases identical to TRBD2. V lost 4 bases to trimming and J lost 7 bases; unmatched junction nucleotides: 11. The CDR3 consists of 18 residues. Per germline, CDR1 SEHNR and CDR2 FQNEAQ (reference sequence). CDR3 sequence: CASSSQPGLAGEGGELFF. CDR3 DNA: TGTGCCAGCAGCTCGCAGCCGGGACTAGCGGGAGAAGGCGGGGAGCTGTTTTTT.

This sequence joins TRBV19 and TRBJ2-1; the match to TRBD2 covers 12 bases. V shed 6 bases, J shed 7 bases, and the junction held 16 bases outside the gene matches. This CDR3 is 18 amino acids long. Germline V lookup: CDR1 LNHDA, CDR2 SQIVND (reference sequence). CDR3 coding DNA: TGTGCCAGTAGCTTGACTAGCGGGAGTGACCCACTCGGGAATGAGCAGTTCTTC. It specifies CASSLTSGSDPLGNEQFF.

The chain is built from TRBV25-1 and TRBJ2-2; 12 bases align to TRBD2. Germline V gene lookup returns CDR1 MGHDK and CDR2 SYGVNS. This CDR3 spans 15 amino acids. The V and J ends lost 8 bases and 6 bases, in that order; junction bases with no gene match: 7. CDR3 sequence (DNA): TGTGCCAGCCCGAGACTAGCGGGAGTTTCCGGGGAGCTGTTTTTT. It encodes CASPRLAGVSGELFF.

This chain uses TRBV7-2 with TRBJ2-3, with D perhaps TRBD2 (6 bases). The ends were cut back, 6 bases at V and 5 bases at J, with 15 bases in the middle. Germline V gene lookup returns CDR1 SGHTA and CDR2 FQGNSA. The CDR3 is made up of 14 amino acids. The CDR3 DNA sequence: TGTGCCAGCAGACGGGAGCACACCGGAGATACGCAGTATTTT. Its translation: CASRREHTGDTQYF. The full variable domain, rest sourced from reference TRBV7-2 and TRBJ2-3, is GAGVSQSPSNKVTEKGKDVELRCDPISGHTALYWYRQSLGQGLEFLIYFQGNSAPDKSGLPSDRFSAERTGGSVSTLTIQRTQQEDSAVYLCASRREHTGDTQYFGPGTRLTVL.

The V gene is TRBV30, the J gene TRBJ2-4; 7 bases match TRBD1. V lost 3 bases, J lost 6 bases, and 2 bases stayed unmatched. CDR3 length: 12 residues. In germline, CDR1 is GTSNPN, CDR2 SVGIG (reference sequence). CDR3: CAWSYRGNIQYF. CDR3 coding DNA: TGTGCCTGGAGCTACAGGGGAAACATTCAGTACTTC.

This chain uses TRBV11-3 with TRBJ1-1; 7 bases line up with TRBD1. The germline gives CDR1 SGHNT, CDR2 YENEEA. The CDR3 runs 13 residues. V lost 4 bases to trimming and J lost 5 bases; unmatched junction nucleotides: 4. CDR3 amino acids: CASSSTGLTEAFF. CDR3 sequence (DNA): TGTGCCAGCAGCTCGACAGGGTTAACTGAAGCTTTCTTT.

The rearrangement uses TRBV9 and TRBJ2-2; 8 bases are shared with TRBD2. V lost 0 bases to trimming and J lost 2 bases; unmatched junction nucleotides: 6. Germline assignment: CDR1 SGDLS and CDR2 YYNGEE. The length of the CDR3 is 17 residues. The CDR3 coding sequence is TGTGCCAGCAGCGTAGATCCGGGAGGGCCAAACACCGGGGAGCTGTTTTTT. It codes for CASSVDPGGPNTGELFF.

The V gene is TRBV27, the J gene TRBJ2-6, with 11 bases matching TRBD1. The trim removed 5 bases at V and 2 bases at J, leaving 5 bases unmatched. Germline assignment: CDR1 MNHEY and CDR2 SMNVEV (reference sequence). The CDR3 loop spans 17 amino acids. For the CDR3, the DNA is TGTGCCAGCAGTACCGGACAGGGGGCGCCTGGGGCCAACGTCCTGACTTTC. Translation: CASSTGQGAPGANVLTF.

The rearrangement links TRBV11-2 to TRBJ2-5, with no clear D. CDR1 and CDR2 (germline): SGHAT, FQNNGV. The CDR3 loop spans 13 amino acids. The V and J ends lost 1 base and 1 base respectively, with 4 bases between them. Here the CDR3 reads CASSLAIQETQYF. DNA of the CDR3: TGTGCCAGCAGCTTAGCTATCCAAGAGACCCAGTACTTC.

This chain joins TRBV28 and TRBJ1-1; unclear D gene. The V end lost 5 bases, the J end lost 11 bases, and 21 bases lay between the germline ends. The CDR3 extends over 14 amino acids. Germline loops: CDR1 MDHEN, CDR2 SYDVKM. Here the CDR3 DNA reads TGTGCCAGCAGTCCGCGGGTCGAAATGAGTTGGGCTTTCTTT. This encodes CASSPRVEMSWAFF. The variable domain in full, with the rest retrieved from reference TRBV28 and TRBJ1-1, is DVKVTQSSRYLVKRTGEKVFLECVQDMDHENMFWYRQDPGLGLRLIYFSYDVKMKEKGDIPEGYSVSREKKERFSLILESASTNQTSMYLCASSPRVEMSWAFFGQGTRLTVV.